The table lists the clone carrying this T cell receptor (beta chain) with a count of one. This CDR3 has 14 residues. Germline V gene sequence: CDR1 KGHSH, CDR2 LQKENI. V was clipped by 3 bases and J by 7 bases, with 12 bases between them. The protocol was immunoSEQ multiplex PCR, while the TCRdb copy is restricted to in-frame clones and leaves out a portion. The table records about 98,000 clones, approximately 88% of them present only once. This record belongs to a study of cytomegalovirus exposure and HLA in healthy donors. The study drew the donors from its roughly 120-subject validation cohort, separate from the roughly 710-subject first cohort.

Sequencing was done on a sample of PBMCs. This TCR was recovered from a woman in her twenties or thirties in good health and CMV-seronegative. This chain connects TRBV18 to TRBJ1-4; D not certain. The CDR3 here is CASSPANLFEKLFF. The CDR3 nucleotides read TGTGCCAGCTCACCGGCAAATCTGTTTGAAAAACTGTTTTTT.